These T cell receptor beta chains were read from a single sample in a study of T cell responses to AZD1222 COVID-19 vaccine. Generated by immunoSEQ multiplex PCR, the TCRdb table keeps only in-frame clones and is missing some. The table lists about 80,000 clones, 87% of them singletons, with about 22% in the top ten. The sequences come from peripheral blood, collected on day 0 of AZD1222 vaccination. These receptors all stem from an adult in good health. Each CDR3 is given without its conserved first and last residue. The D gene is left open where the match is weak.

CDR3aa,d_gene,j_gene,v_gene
ASSLGDRNNEKLF,TRBD1,TRBJ1-4,TRBV5-1
ASSQDNSGELF,.,TRBJ2-2,TRBV4-1
ASSAQGAGNTIY,TRBD1,TRBJ1-3,TRBV19
ASGLGAGTGVTGELF,TRBD1,TRBJ2-2,TRBV12-5
ASSPQGGLYEQY,.,TRBJ2-7,TRBV7-3
ASNQGLGTEAF,.,TRBJ1-1,TRBV12-3/TRBV12-4
ASSQATGGRGYT,TRBD1,TRBJ1-2,TRBV4-1
ASSQTPGATEAF,.,TRBJ1-1,TRBV11-2
ASREAGVGTDTQY,TRBD2,TRBJ2-3,TRBV10-2
ASSLEGPLEQY,.,TRBJ2-7,TRBV5-1
ASRGTSYEQY,.,TRBJ2-7,TRBV2